This T cell receptor (beta chain) was observed in a study of shared clonotypes between healthy human individuals (dated by TCRdb to about 2020). In terms of the full investigation: Two women and a few men aged 18 to 49 years were included in the cohort. To increase sequencing depth and limit assay-specific biases, TCR repertoire library preparation and sequencing were carried out by different laboratories using diverse techniques. For each donor, three plates each were used for CD4 naive and CD4 memory, two plates were used for CD8 naive, and one plate was used for CD8 memory. Each donor's leukapheresis produced roughly between about 0.8 and 8.9 billion PBMCs. To estimate repertoire size and how much clonotype sharing occurs between individuals, the study deeply sequenced the blood TCR repertoires of roughly 5 healthy adults.

Healthy HIV-negative adults with no recently reported acute infections or vaccinations were included as donors. Every donor was a Caucasian adult living in Nashville, Tennessee, USA. CD4+ T cells were enriched through magnetic negative selection, after which naive cells were positively selected on CD45RA and the remaining negative fraction served as the memory subset. Blood was collected by leukapheresis, and PBMCs were isolated by Ficoll-Histopaque density gradient centrifugation and then cryopreserved in liquid nitrogen vapor phase. Analytical flow cytometry was used to check the purity and quantity of each magnetically sorted T cell population. Genomic DNA was isolated from every sorted fraction and measured by UV absorbance on a Nanodrop 2000c. About this clone: Its antigen target is currently unknown. Per-nucleotide qualities are absent, and no much larger clonotype sits a single base away.

The CDR3 holds 14 amino acids from the cysteine to the phenylalanine. Only the CDR3 DNA is retained, 42 bases long and in frame from the first base. The germline V and J ends show losses of 5 bases and 6 bases respectively, and no gene match explains 3 bases of the junction. CDR1 and CDR2 are drawn from the germline V gene: SNHLY, FYNNEI. The research as a whole found: Pairwise subsampling indicated that sequencing depth was expected to affect the degree of clonotype sharing among donors. Only blood was sampled, and tissue TCR repertoires likely differ from those in blood. Because the study included only a small number of donors, the genetic and exposure-history diversity represented was limited. Higher generation probabilities were observed for clonotypes shared by all four sorted-subset donors than for non-shared clonotypes. About 5% of naive CD4, 3.5% of naive CD8, around 2.3% of memory CD4, and around 0.42% of memory CD8 clonotypes were shared across a few donors. Even with the large sequencing depth, rarefaction of the sorted-subset datasets indicated that sequencing was incomplete. Naive subsets generally had larger estimated clonotype richness than memory subsets.

Using the deep immunoSEQ assay, TCR CDR3 regions were amplified from genomic DNA by multiplex PCR. For each cell subset, the extracted genomic DNA was distributed evenly across all wells of several immunoSEQ 96-well plates, and each plate served as one replicate. Each replicate PCR for sorted subsets received about 220 ng genomic DNA, equal to about 29,000 T cell genomes. Purified libraries were measured with a Qubit 3.0 fluorometer, size-checked on a Bioanalyzer 2100, and measured again with the KAPA Library Quantification kit. Each immunoSEQ 96-well plate was sequenced on its own single-read 150-cycle Illumina NextSeq 550 flow cell. The original pipeline was this. Because only junctional sequences without quality scores were contained in the immunoSEQ output, filtering matching that applied to full-length reads could not be performed. Sequences were annotated with PyIR, a Python wrapper for IgBLAST v1.9, and V/J genes and CDR3 were assigned using IMGT germline references. Reads with weak V/J assignments (E-value above 1e-6), missing CDR3, stop codons, out-of-frame junctions, or ambiguous translated residues were removed. V3J clonotypes were defined by identical inferred V gene, J gene, and CDR3 amino acid sequence. To compute the percentage overlap between repertoires, the number of shared unique clonotypes was divided by the size of the smaller repertoire. Richness of each repertoire was evaluated using RTK rarefaction, the Chao1 estimator, and Recon v2.1 estimates of unobserved clonotypes. For all TCRbeta clonotypes obtained by the gDNA method from a few donors, generation probabilities were computed with OLGA. Held by TCRdb, this immuneACCESS table contains in-frame sequences only and omits some clones. Under half of the omission traces to an unresolved V gene where checked; the cause of the rest is unknown. That table supplies the V and J calls and clone size; D and trimming were determined from the DNA. This sample lists about 990,000 clones; about four fifths were detected once. Roughly 0.55% of the sample comes from the top ten.

The TCR was taken from a man aged 18 to 30 in good health. Some clones in this sample may be carry-over from other donors' samples. Source material: memory CD4+ T cells from PBMCs. This specimen's cell subset or site label, per the study, means: CD45RA-negative fraction. The chain is made from TRBV2 and TRBJ1-3, and 11 junctional nucleotides match TRBD1. The DNA reads as follows: TGTGCCAGCAGTAAGGGACAGGGGGAAAACACCATATATTTT. This encodes CASSKGQGENTIYF.